The clone carrying this T cell receptor beta chain showed up many times. The CDR3 spans 15 residues. Germline lookup yields CDR1 SGHVS and CDR2 FQNEAQ. J was trimmed by 2 bases and V by 3 bases; bases with no gene match: 2. This record comes from a study of human T cells and chemical hapten exposure. Specified time point: patch test 1, 2 weeks after DPC sensitization. This sample's treatment: therapeutic diphenylcyclopropenone sensitization with weekly scalp DPC. In the original workflow: TCRs per sample had a median of roughly 93,000 and ranged from 23,224 to 690,600. One entry per CDR3 protein, called by TCRdb with MiXCR from the RACE reads. TCRdb, not the authors, supplied the V and J calls. The sample shows more than 65,000 distinct CDR3 sequences, about 7.5% of them seen only once.

The sequence was collected from a woman in her thirties with alopecia areata. Some clones in this sample may be carry-over from other donors' samples. V gene TRBV7-8 combines with J gene TRBJ2-3; 10 bases match TRBD2. The input for sequencing was whole blood, taken in connection with sensitization to the hapten diphenylcyclopropenone (DPC). CDR3 loop: CASSFGLAVTDTQYF. For the CDR3, the DNA is TGTGCCAGCAGCTTTGGACTAGCGGTCACAGATACGCAGTATTTT.